The 32 T cell receptor beta chains presented below share a single source sample, sequenced in a study of patients and donors after allogeneic stem cell transplantation. TCRdb ran MiXCR on the RT-PCR reads and lists one entry per CDR3 protein. The table lists around 200,000 distinct CDR3 sequences, roughly two fifths of them singletons, with around a tenth in the top ten. What was sequenced was blood, either unsorted or a sorted T cell fraction (not recorded which). The receptors originated from a human donor who was either an allogeneic HSCT recipient or a stem cell or donor lymphocyte infusion donor (not recorded which). It is not recorded whose cells these are; they may come from a transplant donor.

V gene TRBV7-9 combines with J gene TRBJ1-5; unclear D gene. The CDR3 runs 13 residues. In germline, CDR1 is SEHNR, CDR2 FQNEAQ (reference sequence). Trimming removed 1 base from V and 9 bases from J, with 10 bases in between. CDR3 sequence reads: CASSLGAQLPQHF. CDR3 nucleotides: TGTGCCAGCAGCTTAGGGGCCCAATTGCCCCAGCATTTT. The variable domain in full, with the rest retrieved from reference TRBV7-9 and TRBJ1-5, is DTGVSQNPRHKITKRGQNVTFRCDPISEHNRLYWYRQTLGQGPEFLTYFQNEAQLEKSRLLSDRFSAERPKGSFSTLEIQRTEQGDSAMYLCASSLGAQLPQHFGDGTRLSIL.

This rearrangement joins TRBV21-1 to TRBJ1-1; TRBD1 is the table's D call, not checked against the DNA. TRBV21-1 is labeled a pseudogene. The CDR3 covers 17 residues. DNA of the CDR3: TGTGCCAGCAGCAAAAAAGCCCGGCCGGGGGGAAGCACTGAAGCTTTCTTT. It encodes CASSKKARPGGSTEAFF.

The V and J genes are TRBV10-3 and TRBJ2-7; the match to TRBD1 covers 8 bases. CDR1 is ENHRY and CDR2 is SYGVKD in the germline V gene. Trimming at V came to 3 bases and at J to 0 bases, leaving 4 bases not matched to a gene. This CDR3 comprises 15 residues. The CDR3 here is CAISEGQGASYEQYF. For the CDR3, the DNA is TGTGCCATCAGTGAAGGTCAGGGGGCCTCCTACGAGCAGTACTTC.

This clonotype has just one count. V is TRBV6-2 or TRBV6-3 and J is TRBJ2-7; no definite D call. V was pared by 5 bases and J by 0 bases, with 14 bases between. Germline V CDR1 and CDR2: MNHEY, SVGEGT. The CDR3 has 15 residues. The CDR3 region is CASSLRPGGSYEQYF. Here the CDR3 DNA reads TGTGCCAGCAGTCTCCGACCCGGCGGCTCCTACGAGCAGTACTTC.

The V gene is TRBV20-1, the J gene TRBJ2-1, with D uncertain. Per the germline V gene, CDR1 is DFQATT and CDR2 is SNEGSKA (reference sequence). CDR3 length: 18 amino acids. Trimming pared 0 bases from V and 0 bases from J, leaving 18 bases between. This chain's CDR3 is CSARDLYGSPNSYNEQFF. For the CDR3, the DNA is TGCAGTGCTAGAGATCTTTACGGCAGCCCAAACTCCTACAATGAGCAGTTCTTC.

The chain's CDR3 is CASSMAGLDEKLFF. DNA of the CDR3: TGCGCCAGCAGCATGGCAGGCTTAGATGAAAAACTGTTTTTT. V gene TRBV4-1 combines with J gene TRBJ1-4; D is undetermined. V was clipped by 5 bases and J by 6 bases, with 13 bases between them. From germline, CDR1 is MGHRA and CDR2 YSYEKL. This CDR3 is 14 amino acids long.

The chain couples TRBV28 to TRBJ2-5; no clear D. V lost 6 bases to trimming and J lost 0 bases, with 8 bases between them. CDR1 and CDR2 from the germline V gene are MDHEN and SYDVKM. The CDR3 is made up of 13 amino acids. CDR3 sequence reads: CASRESNQETQYF. CDR3 bases: TGTGCCAGCAGGGAGTCTAACCAAGAGACCCAGTACTTC.

The sample holds one count of this clonotype. This chain joins TRBV4-1 and TRBJ2-2; 9 nucleotides align to TRBD2. V was clipped by 4 bases and J by 5 bases; unmatched bases: 8. The CDR3 spans 16 residues. Per the germline V gene, CDR1 is MGHRA and CDR2 is YSYEKL. The CDR3 DNA reads TGCGCCAGCAGCCTACGGACTAGCGCAACGACCGGGGAGCTGTTTTTT. Translation: CASSLRTSATTGELFF.

This clonotype was seen a handful of times. The genes are TRBV5-1 and TRBJ2-5; D might be TRBD1 (5 bases). The V end lost 5 bases, the J end lost 0 bases, and 8 bases lay between the germline ends. CDR3 length equals 13 residues. CDR1 and CDR2 (germline): SGHRS, YFSETQ. The CDR3 loop is CASSPGYQETQYF. The CDR3 nucleotides read TGCGCCAGCAGTCCAGGGTACCAAGAGACCCAGTACTTC.

This chain joins TRBV5-1 and TRBJ2-1; tentatively, D is TRBD1 (6 bases). V was cut by 6 bases and J by 5 bases, with 15 bases left in between. This CDR3 is built from 14 residues. Germline V gene data show CDR1 as SGHRS and CDR2 as YFSETQ. The chain's CDR3 is CASTNGGAHNEQFF. DNA for the CDR3: TGCGCCAGCACCAATGGGGGCGCCCACAATGAGCAGTTCTTC.

The chain uses TRBV4-2 and TRBJ2-2; 8 bases match TRBD1. The CDR3 totals 13 residues. In germline, CDR1 is LGHNA, CDR2 YNFKEQ. With 7 bases clipped from V and 7 bases from J, the junction kept 5 bases outside the gene matches. CDR3 amino acids: CASTGGDVGELFF. CDR3 in DNA: TGTGCCAGCACAGGGGGCGACGTCGGGGAGCTGTTTTTT.

This clonotype was detected only a few times. The rearrangement joins TRBV4-2 to TRBJ1-2; D unresolved. V lost 0 bases and J 9 bases, leaving 8 bases between the germline ends. In germline, CDR1 is LGHNA, CDR2 YNFKEQ. The CDR3 consists of 12 residues. Written as DNA, the CDR3 is TGTGCCAGCAGCCAAGATTTAGGCCGCTACACCTTC. This sequence encodes CASSQDLGRYTF.

This clonotype was picked up a small number of times. Here the CDR3 DNA reads TGCGCCAGCAGCTTGGATACAATGAACACTGAAGCTTTCTTT. Translation: CASSLDTMNTEAFF. The chain couples TRBV5-1 to TRBJ1-1; no clear D gene. Deletions cut 0 bases from V and 0 bases from J, with 6 bases between. CDR1 is SGHRS, CDR2 YFSETQ, per germline. The CDR3 spans 14 residues.

This clonotype was seen a handful of times. The V gene is TRBV4-1, the J gene TRBJ2-1; weak D call: TRBD2 (6 bases). The germline V gene has CDR1 MGHRA and CDR2 YSYEKL. Trimming cost V 0 bases and J 9 bases, with 12 bases left between them. The CDR3 consists of 14 residues. DNA for the CDR3: TGCGCCAGCAGCCAAGACCAGCGGGCTGCTGAGCAGTTCTTC. Translating it yields CASSQDQRAAEQFF.

There are a few counts of this clonotype. The chain links TRBV7-2 to TRBJ2-2, with TRBD1 matching 8 bases. Per germline, CDR1 SGHTA and CDR2 FQGNSA. The CDR3 totals 15 residues. With 5 bases clipped from V and 6 bases from J, the junction kept 8 bases outside the gene matches. In nucleotides, the CDR3 is TGTGCCAGCAGCGGATCAGGGGGCTGGTCCGGGGAGCTGTTTTTT. It yields the protein CASSGSGGWSGELFF.

This clonotype was seen only a few times. V and J are TRBV25-1 and TRBJ1-1; the D is unclear. This CDR3 is built from 11 residues. From germline, CDR1 is MGHDK and CDR2 SYGVNS. V dropped 7 bases and J dropped 2 bases, with 5 bases sitting between them. CDR3 in DNA: TGTGCCAGCAACGGAAACACTGAAGCTTTCTTT. Protein sequence: CASNGNTEAFF.

The chain links TRBV3-1 to TRBJ2-1, with 11 positions matching TRBD2. The CDR3 contains 17 residues. With 4 bases clipped from V and 7 bases from J, the junction kept 12 bases outside the gene matches. Germline V gives CDR1 LGHDT, CDR2 YNNKEL (reference sequence). The CDR3 is CASSRAGTSGGKNEQFF. CDR3 sequence (DNA): TGTGCCAGCAGCCGCGCTGGAACTAGCGGGGGTAAGAATGAGCAGTTCTTC.

This sequence joins TRBV5-1 and TRBJ2-1; 9 positions match TRBD2. The trim removed 1 base at V and 0 bases at J, leaving 8 bases unmatched. Looked up from germline, CDR1 is SGHRS and CDR2 is YFSETQ. This CDR3 has 18 amino acids. The CDR3 sequence is CASSLPQTSGDSYNEQFF. The CDR3 coding sequence is TGCGCCAGCAGCTTGCCGCAGACTAGCGGAGACTCCTACAATGAGCAGTTCTTC.

The chain links TRBV7-6 to TRBJ2-5; 9 bases map to TRBD1. With 2 bases clipped from V and 7 bases from J, the junction kept 8 bases outside the gene matches. The CDR3 consists of 15 residues. The germline V gene has CDR1 SGHVS and CDR2 FNYEAQ. CDR3 in DNA: TGTGCCAGCAGCTTAAGGACAGGGGATGGGGTGACCCAGTACTTC. It encodes CASSLRTGDGVTQYF. The full variable domain, rest sourced from reference TRBV7-6 and TRBJ2-5, is GAGVSQSPRYKVTKRGQDVALRCDPISGHVSLYWYRQALGQGPEFLTYFNYEAQQDKSGLPNDRFSAERPEGSISTLTIQRTEQRDSAMYRCASSLRTGDGVTQYFGPGTRLLVL.

The chain employs TRBV19 and TRBJ1-2; TRBD1 matches 11 bases. There are 13 residues in the CDR3. V was pared by 8 bases and J by 7 bases, with 6 bases of the junction left unmatched. Per the germline V gene, CDR1 is LNHDA and CDR2 is SQIVND (reference sequence). CDR3 amino acids: CASSGQGARGYTF. CDR3 sequence (DNA): TGTGCCAGTTCCGGACAGGGGGCGCGTGGCTACACCTTC.

The chain carries TRBV4-1 and TRBJ2-3; no clear D. The CDR3 contains 16 residues. Between the trimmed V and J ends, which lost 3 bases and 4 bases, there was a span of 17 bases. Germline loops: CDR1 MGHRA, CDR2 YSYEKL. The CDR3 DNA reads as TGCGCCAGCAGCCAGTTACCGGGCCCTGCCCCAGATACGCAGTATTTT. Amino acids: CASSQLPGPAPDTQYF.

CDR3 in DNA: TGTGCCAGCAGCTTAGCGGGACAGGGGGCGAACACCATATATTTT. Protein product: CASSLAGQGANTIYF. This chain joins TRBV7-2 and TRBJ1-3; 12 bases are a match to TRBD1. In germline, CDR1 is SGHTA, CDR2 FQGNSA. This CDR3 is built from 15 residues. With 0 bases clipped from V and 7 bases from J, the junction kept 1 base outside the gene matches.

This clonotype was seen a handful of times. The chain carries TRBV7-9 and TRBJ1-4, with TRBD1 matching over 7 bases. There are 14 residues in the CDR3. CDR1 is SEHNR and CDR2 is FQNEAQ in the germline V gene (reference sequence). Trimming cost V 3 bases and J 5 bases; bases outside gene matches: 3. The CDR3: CASSFGTVNEKLFF. DNA for the CDR3: TGTGCCAGCAGCTTCGGGACAGTGAATGAAAAACTGTTTTTT.

This chain connects TRBV5-5 to TRBJ1-2, with a possible D match to TRBD1 (5 bases). This CDR3 contains 14 residues. Germline CDR1 and CDR2: SGHKS and YYEKEE (reference sequence). Trimming took off 2 bases at V and 4 bases at J, with 12 bases between the two ends. CDR3 loop: CASSFEPRGYGYTF. In DNA form, the CDR3 reads TGTGCCAGCAGCTTCGAACCGAGGGGCTATGGCTACACCTTC.

The table lists this clonotype with a few counts. The chain has TRBV12-3 or TRBV12-4 and TRBJ1-6; D ambiguous. There are 12 residues in the CDR3. Trimming removed 6 bases at V and 10 bases at J, with 10 bases between. CDR3 loop: CASRLSESPLHF. The CDR3 DNA is TGTGCCAGCAGATTATCGGAGTCACCCCTCCACTTT.

This rearrangement joins TRBV5-1 to TRBJ1-4; D unresolved. Trimming cost V 1 base and J 3 bases, with 7 bases left between them. The CDR3 is made up of 14 amino acids. Germline V gene sequence: CDR1 SGHRS, CDR2 YFSETQ. The CDR3 sequence: CASSLRSANEKLFF. In nucleotides, the CDR3 is TGCGCCAGCAGCTTGAGGAGTGCTAATGAAAAACTGTTTTTT.

This clonotype was counted between two and nine times. J is TRBJ1-3 and V is TRBV4-2, with D possibly TRBD1 on 5 matching bases. The germline gives CDR1 LGHNA, CDR2 YNFKEQ. The CDR3 is 15 amino acids. Trimming pared 0 bases from V and 3 bases from J, leaving 9 bases between. The chain's CDR3 is CASSQDRQGGNTIYF. The CDR3 nucleotides are TGTGCCAGCAGCCAAGATCGTCAGGGTGGAAACACCATATATTTT.

The rearrangement joins TRBV9 to TRBJ2-7; D tentatively reads TRBD1 or TRBD2 (5 bases each). V lost 4 bases to trimming and J lost 3 bases, with 11 bases between them. The CDR3 is made up of 13 amino acids. Germline V gene lookup returns CDR1 SGDLS and CDR2 YYNGEE. CDR3 DNA sequence: TGTGCCAGCAGCCCTTGGGACGGCTACGAGCAGTACTTC. This encodes CASSPWDGYEQYF.

The chain combines TRBV27 with TRBJ2-6; D unclear. CDR3 length: 14 amino acids. The germline gives CDR1 MNHEY, CDR2 SMNVEV (reference sequence). V lost 5 bases, J lost 4 bases, and 9 bases lay in between. The CDR3 is CASSQVTGANVLTF. The CDR3 nucleotides are TGTGCCAGCAGTCAAGTAACAGGGGCCAACGTCCTGACTTTC.

This clonotype was recorded a few times. V is TRBV29-1 and J is TRBJ2-7; perhaps D is TRBD1 or TRBD2 (5 bases each). Germline V gene lookup returns CDR1 SQVTM and CDR2 ANQGSEA. This CDR3 is built from 13 residues. The ends were cut back, 4 bases at V and 0 bases at J, with 10 bases in the middle. The CDR3 is CSVVLGDSYEQYF. CDR3 nucleotide sequence: TGCAGCGTTGTTTTGGGGGACTCCTACGAGCAGTACTTC.

The chain recombines TRBV20-1 with TRBJ2-7; 9 bases match TRBD2. The trim removed 5 bases at V and 3 bases at J, leaving 8 bases unmatched. Germline CDR1 reads DFQATT; CDR2 reads SNEGSKA (reference sequence). This CDR3 contains 14 residues. DNA of the CDR3: TGCAGTGCTCCCCCGCGGGGGGGCTTCTACGAGCAGTACTTC. This gives the protein CSAPPRGGFYEQYF.

The rearrangement uses TRBV5-4 and TRBJ2-5; no clear D. The CDR3 extends over 15 amino acids. Trimming took off 0 bases at V and 1 base at J, with 10 bases between the two ends. From germline, CDR1 is SGHNT and CDR2 YYREEE (reference sequence). The CDR3 is CASSLGQATQETQYF. CDR3 bases: TGTGCCAGCAGCTTGGGTCAGGCCACCCAAGAGACCCAGTACTTC.